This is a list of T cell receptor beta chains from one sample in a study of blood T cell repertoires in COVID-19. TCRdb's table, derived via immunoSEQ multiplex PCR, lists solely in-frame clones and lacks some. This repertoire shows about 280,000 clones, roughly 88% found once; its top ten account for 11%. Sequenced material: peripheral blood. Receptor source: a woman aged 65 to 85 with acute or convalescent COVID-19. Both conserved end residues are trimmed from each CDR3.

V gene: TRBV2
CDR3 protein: ASSQNSKGNEQF

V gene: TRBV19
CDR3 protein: ASSIVQGAAGNTIY

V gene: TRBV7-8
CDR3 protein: ASLGRERGTQY

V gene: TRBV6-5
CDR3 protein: ASSQGGGTYGYT

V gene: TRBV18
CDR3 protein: ASSPSGSSNGYT

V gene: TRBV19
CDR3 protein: ASSIALTGGYGYT

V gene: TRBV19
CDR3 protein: ASSIEGREAF

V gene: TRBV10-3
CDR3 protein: AISAGLAGGPVETQY

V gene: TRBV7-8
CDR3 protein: ASSTGGIGNQPQH

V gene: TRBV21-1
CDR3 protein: ASRKGDRVLREQY

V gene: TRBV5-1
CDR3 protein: ASSFPLGLAGFSGANVLT

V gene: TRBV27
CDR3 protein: ASSFSPGGYEQY

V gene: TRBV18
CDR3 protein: ASSPPGAGRRNEQF

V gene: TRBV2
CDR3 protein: ASSGALNTEAF

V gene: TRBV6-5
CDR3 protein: ASSYGQGRGQPQH

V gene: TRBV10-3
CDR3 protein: AISAGEGQPQH

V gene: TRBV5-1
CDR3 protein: ASSLGVQGHEQY

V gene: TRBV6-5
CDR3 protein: ASSKNPGENSPLH

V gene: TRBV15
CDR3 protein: ATSRDRGLDWIEAF

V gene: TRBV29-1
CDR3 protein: SGTVQETQY

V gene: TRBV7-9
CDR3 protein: ASSTSGGETYEQY

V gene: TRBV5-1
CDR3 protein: ASSLDQGETQY

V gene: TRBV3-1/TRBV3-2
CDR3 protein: ASSQAGGGGRYEQY

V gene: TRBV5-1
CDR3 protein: ASSLEAGGEQY

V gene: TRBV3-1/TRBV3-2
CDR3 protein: ASSHGTSGGYNEQF

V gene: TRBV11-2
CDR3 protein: ASSKNRGDSPLH

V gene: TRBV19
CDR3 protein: ASSVPAGEDTQY

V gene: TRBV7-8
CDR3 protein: ASSPDRLGQY

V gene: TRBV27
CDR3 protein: ASSFQGGDFNQPQH

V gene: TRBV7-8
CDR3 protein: ASSSWGTAYEQY

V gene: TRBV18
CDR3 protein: ASSTFYGSPSTGEKLF

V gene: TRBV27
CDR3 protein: ASSTRLAGETQY

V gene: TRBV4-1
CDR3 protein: ASSQDEWGLGEQY

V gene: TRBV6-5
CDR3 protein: ASRETGYPGGYT

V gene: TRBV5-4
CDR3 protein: ASSSGGMGNSPLH

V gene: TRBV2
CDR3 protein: ASRAGTGGYSNQPQH

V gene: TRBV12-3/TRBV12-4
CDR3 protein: ASSLARDQPQH

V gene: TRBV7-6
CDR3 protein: ASSSLREGYGYT

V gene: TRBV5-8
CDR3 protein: ASSLINGQGTYEQY

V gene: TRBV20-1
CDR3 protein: SASLELAGGYT

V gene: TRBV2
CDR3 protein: ASSGGERSRGSLYGYT

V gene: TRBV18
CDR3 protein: ASSPPLRTTTATEAF

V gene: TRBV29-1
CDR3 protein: SVDSSNYGYT

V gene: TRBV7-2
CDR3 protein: ASSPDSTYNEQF

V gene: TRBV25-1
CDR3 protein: ASSEGIQAGNTIY

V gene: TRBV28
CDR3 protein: ASSPGGGYEQY

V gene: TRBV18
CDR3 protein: ASSFRQVSGANVLT

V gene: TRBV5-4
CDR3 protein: ASSSGGSGELF

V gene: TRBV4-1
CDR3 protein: ASTSTGYANYGYT

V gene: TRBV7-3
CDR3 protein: ASSSPGLGQDEQY

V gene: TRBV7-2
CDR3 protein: ASSSGRLVSYEQY